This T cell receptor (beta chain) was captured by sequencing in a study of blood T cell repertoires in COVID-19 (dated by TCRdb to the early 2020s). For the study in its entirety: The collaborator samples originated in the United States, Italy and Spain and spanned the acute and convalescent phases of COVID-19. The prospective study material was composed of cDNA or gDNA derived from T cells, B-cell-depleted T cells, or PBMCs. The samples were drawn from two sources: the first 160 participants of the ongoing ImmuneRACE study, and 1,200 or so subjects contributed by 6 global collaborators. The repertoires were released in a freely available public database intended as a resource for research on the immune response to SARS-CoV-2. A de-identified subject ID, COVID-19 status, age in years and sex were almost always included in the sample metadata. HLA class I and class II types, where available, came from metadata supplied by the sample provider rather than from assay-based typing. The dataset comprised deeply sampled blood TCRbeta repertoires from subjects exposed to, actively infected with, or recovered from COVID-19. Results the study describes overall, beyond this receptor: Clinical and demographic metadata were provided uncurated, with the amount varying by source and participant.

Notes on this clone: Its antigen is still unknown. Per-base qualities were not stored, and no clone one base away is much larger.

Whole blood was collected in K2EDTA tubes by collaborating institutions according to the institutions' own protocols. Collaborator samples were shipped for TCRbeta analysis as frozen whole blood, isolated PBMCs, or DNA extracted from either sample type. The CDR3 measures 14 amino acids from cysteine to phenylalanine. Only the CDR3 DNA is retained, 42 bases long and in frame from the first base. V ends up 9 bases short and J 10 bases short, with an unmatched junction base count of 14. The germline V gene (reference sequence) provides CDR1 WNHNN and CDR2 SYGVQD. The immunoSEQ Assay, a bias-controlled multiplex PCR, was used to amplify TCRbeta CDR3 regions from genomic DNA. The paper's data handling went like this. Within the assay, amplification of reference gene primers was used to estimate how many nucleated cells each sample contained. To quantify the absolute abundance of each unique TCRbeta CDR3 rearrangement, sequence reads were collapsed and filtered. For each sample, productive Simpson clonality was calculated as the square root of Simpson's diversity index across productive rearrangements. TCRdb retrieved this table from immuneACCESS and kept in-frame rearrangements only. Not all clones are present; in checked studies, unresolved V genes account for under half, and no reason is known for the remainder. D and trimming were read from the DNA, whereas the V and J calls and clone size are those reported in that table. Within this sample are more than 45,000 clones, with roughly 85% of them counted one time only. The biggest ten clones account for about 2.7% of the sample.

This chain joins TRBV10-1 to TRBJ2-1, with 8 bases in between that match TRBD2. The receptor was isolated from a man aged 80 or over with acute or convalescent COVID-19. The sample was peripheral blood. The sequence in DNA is TGCGCCAGTGGGGCGGGGGGCTCACCGGGAGAGCAGTTCTTC. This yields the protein CASGAGGSPGEQFF.